The T cell receptor beta chain described here comes from a study of metastatic and nonmetastatic thyroid tumors. Background on the study: Peripheral blood and tumor or nodule samples from malignant and benign thyroid patients were compared.

TCRdb reassembled clones from the PCR reads with MiXCR. Here the sample spans 10,000 or so clones, about 30% being singletons. Trimming cost V 4 bases and J 2 bases; bases outside gene matches: 6. The length of the CDR3 is 15 residues. Germline V lookup: CDR1 MDHEN, CDR2 SYDVKM. Thyroid surgery was preceded by no treatment in any patient. This clone was recorded a few times. The chain combines TRBV28 with TRBJ2-7; TRBD1 agrees at 9 bases. The clonotype was recovered from a female donor with papillary thyroid cancer or a benign thyroid nodule (not recorded which). Some clones in this sample may be carry-over from other donors' samples. Sequenced material: tumor tissue. The CDR3, as DNA: TGTGCCAGCAGTTACCACGGGACAGGGACCTACGAGCAGTACTTC. Its translation is CASSYHGTGTYEQYF.